This T cell receptor beta chain was sequenced in a study of cytomegalovirus exposure and HLA in healthy donors. The V gene's germline CDR1 is SGHTA and CDR2 FQGNSA. The CDR3 is 14 amino acids. Trimming pared 5 bases from V and 0 bases from J, leaving 8 bases between. This clone showed up just once. The method was immunoSEQ multiplex PCR; TCRdb's version includes in-frame clones alone and lacks a portion of them. The sample has some 130,000 clones, roughly 89% seen once. The chain couples TRBV7-2 to TRBJ1-3; D remains ambiguous. Sequencing used PBMCs. This TCR derives from a woman under 30 in good health and CMV-seronegative. This chain's CDR3 is CASSPRGSGNTIYF. CDR3 nucleotide sequence: TGTGCCAGCAGCCCCCGGGGCTCTGGAAACACCATATATTTT.